The text below deals with one TCR beta chain. The same CDR3 arises from other DNA sequences in this sample as well. The data derive from a study of cytomegalovirus exposure and HLA in healthy donors. Study-level information: Caucasian-associated ancestry cluster membership applied to about four fifths of a few hundred genotyped donors.

This CDR3 region has 13 residues. V gave up 3 bases and J gave up 3 bases, with 8 bases separating them. From germline, CDR1 is LNHDA and CDR2 SQIVND (reference sequence). Use of 60 Vbeta and 13 Jbeta primers characterized the PCR. TCRdb keeps only in-frame clones here, not all; method: immunoSEQ multiplex PCR. The sample holds 150,000 to 200,000 clones, around 74% seen once. The sequenced sample was PBMCs. The origin of this receptor is a female donor in good health and CMV-seronegative. The chain is built from TRBV19 and TRBJ1-1, with D tentatively TRBD1 (6 bases). This chain's CDR3 is CASSMGAYTEAFF. In DNA form, the CDR3 reads TGTGCCAGTAGTATGGGGGCGTACACTGAAGCTTTCTTT.